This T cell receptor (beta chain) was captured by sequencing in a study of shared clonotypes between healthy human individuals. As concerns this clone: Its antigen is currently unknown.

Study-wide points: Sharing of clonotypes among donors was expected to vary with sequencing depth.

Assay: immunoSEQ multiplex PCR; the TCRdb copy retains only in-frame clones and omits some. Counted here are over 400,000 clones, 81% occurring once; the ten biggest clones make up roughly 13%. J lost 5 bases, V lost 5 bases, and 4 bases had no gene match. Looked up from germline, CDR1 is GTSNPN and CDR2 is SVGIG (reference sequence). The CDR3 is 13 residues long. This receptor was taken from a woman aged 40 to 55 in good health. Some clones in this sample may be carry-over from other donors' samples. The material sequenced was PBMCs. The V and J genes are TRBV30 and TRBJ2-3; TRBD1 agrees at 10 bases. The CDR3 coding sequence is TGTGCCTGGGCGGGACAGGGGATAGATACGCAGTATTTT. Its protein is CAWAGQGIDTQYF.